A selection of T cell receptor beta chains follows, all from one sample in a study of identical twins. In TCRdb, the 5' RACE reads were re-called with MiXCR into one record per CDR3 protein. The repertoire holds fewer than 250,000 distinct CDR3 sequences, with 6% to 8% as singletons. This sample also appeared in a second study, on yellow fever vaccine responses in identical twins.

Sample: CD8+ T cells sorted from blood. The origin of the receptors is a young woman in good health. Each CDR3 is given with its conserved first and last residue. D genes are given only for firm matches. The size field is filled for only some rows; it gives once, few, many or a size class.

>TRBD1|TRBV12-3/TRBV12-4|TRBJ2-5|NA
CASSFGQGGQETQYF
TGTGCCAGCAGTTTTGGACAGGGGGGACAAGAGACCCAGTACTTC
>TRBD2|TRBV3-1|TRBJ2-5|many
CASSYYSGRGQETQYF
TGTGCCAGCAGCTACTATAGCGGGAGAGGCCAAGAGACCCAGTACTTC
>NA|TRBV9|TRBJ2-2|few
CASSVGGMTGELFF
TGTGCCAGCAGCGTAGGGGGTATGACCGGGGAGCTGTTTTTT
>TRBD1|TRBV20-1|TRBJ1-2|NA
CSARTGVDYGYTF
TGCAGTGCTAGGACAGGGGTTGACTATGGCTACACCTTC
>NA|TRBV27|TRBJ1-6|NA
CASSPGGSTPLHF
TGTGCCAGCAGTCCGGGGGGTAGTACACCCCTCCACTTT
>NA|TRBV3-1|TRBJ2-1|NA
CASSLDLGTLYNEQFF
TGTGCCAGCAGCCTTGATCTAGGCACTCTCTACAATGAGCAGTTCTTC
>NA|TRBV6-2/TRBV6-3|TRBJ2-1|NA
CASSDPQGYNEQFF
TGTGCCAGCAGTGACCCCCAGGGGTACAATGAGCAGTTCTTC
>NA|TRBV2|TRBJ2-1|few
CASSESRDRTRNEQFF
TGTGCCAGCAGTGAATCCCGGGATAGGACCCGCAATGAGCAGTTCTTC
>TRBD1|TRBV20-1|TRBJ1-5|many
CSARVGTGTHQPQHF
TGCAGTGCTAGAGTTGGGACAGGGACCCATCAGCCCCAGCATTTT
>NA|TRBV20-1|TRBJ1-2|many
CSARVAYGYTF
TGCAGTGCTAGAGTGGCTTATGGCTACACCTTC
>NA|TRBV9|TRBJ1-6|many
CASSGRQPPPLHF
TGTGCCAGCAGCGGAAGACAGCCCCCACCCCTCCACTTT
>TRBD2|TRBV29-1|TRBJ2-7|few
CSVVSGRTQSYEQYF
TGCAGCGTTGTCAGCGGGAGGACACAGTCGTACGAGCAGTACTTC
>NA|TRBV4-1|TRBJ2-2|many
CASSPPGGPNTGELFF
TGCGCCAGCAGTCCGCCTGGGGGCCCAAACACCGGGGAGCTGTTTTTT
>NA|TRBV20-1|TRBJ2-5|few
CSAKSSGTPFLETQYF
TGCAGTGCTAAATCTTCCGGGACTCCCTTTTTGGAGACCCAGTACTTC
>TRBD1|TRBV4-1|TRBJ2-2|many
CASSQLTGGYGELFF
TGCGCCAGCAGCCAACTAACAGGGGGGTACGGGGAGCTGTTTTTT
>NA|TRBV5-1|TRBJ2-5|NA
CASSLVDRQETQYF
TGCGCCAGCAGCTTGGTGGACAGACAAGAGACCCAGTACTTC
>NA|TRBV6-5|TRBJ2-2|few
CASSHGIGHTGELFF
TGTGCCAGCAGTCACGGGATTGGGCACACCGGGGAGCTGTTTTTT
>TRBD2|TRBV12-3/TRBV12-4|TRBJ2-3|few
CASSLRAGGLSTDTQYF
TGTGCCAGCAGTTTAAGGGCGGGGGGGCTCAGCACAGATACGCAGTATTTT
>TRBD2|TRBV5-1|TRBJ2-7|few
CASSTSAETYEQYF
TGCGCCAGCAGCACTAGCGCTGAGACCTACGAGCAGTACTTC
>NA|TRBV24-1|TRBJ2-2|NA
CATRPGPSSTGELFF
TGTGCCACACGACCGGGACCTTCTTCCACCGGGGAGCTGTTTTTT
>TRBD2|TRBV6-5|TRBJ2-5|few
CASSLYLAGGQETQYF
TGTGCCAGCAGTTTATACCTAGCGGGGGGTCAAGAGACCCAGTACTTC
>NA|TRBV20-1|TRBJ2-1|many
CSAPLGDYNEQFF
TGCAGTGCTCCACTAGGAGATTACAATGAGCAGTTCTTC
>NA|TRBV25-1|TRBJ2-1|few
CASTPFFGEQFF
TGTGCCAGCACCCCGTTCTTCGGTGAGCAGTTCTTC
>NA|TRBV12-3/TRBV12-4|TRBJ1-2|few
CASSSNSNYGYTF
TGTGCCAGCAGTTCTAACAGTAACTATGGCTACACCTTC
>TRBD2|TRBV12-3/TRBV12-4|TRBJ2-2|NA
CASSLTSGGPSGELFF
TGTGCCAGCAGTTTAACTAGCGGGGGACCTTCCGGGGAGCTGTTTTTT
>NA|TRBV6-1|TRBJ2-1|few
CASSDGLSTYEQFF
TGTGCCAGCTCCGACGGCCTAAGTACCTATGAGCAGTTCTTC
>TRBD2|TRBV20-1|TRBJ2-1|many
CSASGLAGLNEQFF
TGCAGTGCTAGCGGACTAGCGGGTCTCAATGAGCAGTTCTTC
>NA|TRBV5-6|TRBJ2-5|few
CASSRGWDQETQYF
TGTGCCAGCAGCCGGGGGTGGGACCAAGAGACCCAGTACTTC
>TRBD1|TRBV5-1|TRBJ1-5|many
CASRPDRGNQPQHF
TGCGCCAGCAGACCCGACAGGGGCAATCAGCCCCAGCATTTT
>NA|TRBV24-1|TRBJ2-1|NA
CATQRVSYNEQFF
TGTGCCACCCAGCGGGTCTCCTACAATGAGCAGTTCTTC
>TRBD2|TRBV6-2/TRBV6-3|TRBJ2-1|NA
CASSSPSPPSPSSGGYNEQFF
TGTGCCAGCAGCTCCCCAAGTCCCCCATCTCCATCTAGCGGGGGATACAATGAGCAGTTCTTC
>TRBD1|TRBV27|TRBJ2-1|many
CASSFLGQGSEVQFF
TGTGCCAGCAGTTTCTTGGGACAGGGGTCGGAGGTGCAGTTCTTC
>TRBD2|TRBV29-1|TRBJ2-7|few
CSVVPAGAGNEQYF
TGCAGCGTTGTTCCAGCGGGAGCTGGGAACGAGCAGTACTTC
>NA|TRBV20-1|TRBJ2-5|few
CSAGGYQSGRQETQYF
TGCAGTGCTGGGGGATACCAGAGCGGAAGACAAGAGACCCAGTACTTC
>TRBD1|TRBV5-6|TRBJ1-5|many
CASSLRDRANQPQHF
TGTGCCAGCAGCCTCCGGGACAGGGCGAATCAGCCCCAGCATTTT
>NA|TRBV6-1|TRBJ1-2|many
CASSVGGGGHGYTF
TGTGCCAGCAGTGTGGGAGGAGGGGGTCATGGCTACACCTTC
>NA|TRBV3-1|TRBJ2-6|NA
CASSQGVGDGANVLTF
TGTGCCAGCAGCCAAGGGGTAGGGGACGGGGCCAACGTCCTGACTTTC
>NA|TRBV11-2|TRBJ1-1|few
CASSLAGGGLNTEAFF
TGTGCCAGCAGCTTAGCGGGCGGGGGGCTGAACACTGAAGCTTTCTTT
>NA|TRBV6-2/TRBV6-3|TRBJ2-3|many
CASSPTETDTQYF
TGTGCCAGCAGTCCGACAGAAACAGATACGCAGTATTTT
>NA|TRBV6-1|TRBJ2-1|NA
CASSHVTNNEQFF
TGTGCCAGCAGTCATGTAACGAACAATGAGCAGTTCTTC
>NA|TRBV29-1|TRBJ2-5|many
CSVHSRGKLQETQYF
TGCAGCGTCCATTCCCGGGGTAAACTCCAAGAGACCCAGTACTTC
>TRBD2|TRBV7-8|TRBJ2-3|many
CASSFHTSSGRWSTDTQYF
TGTGCCAGCAGTTTCCATACCTCCAGCGGGAGGTGGAGCACAGATACGCAGTATTTT
>TRBD2|TRBV20-1|TRBJ2-7|few
CSALGLAGAYEQYF
TGCAGTGCTCTCGGACTAGCGGGTGCCTACGAGCAGTACTTC
>TRBD2|TRBV9|TRBJ2-2|NA
CASSPWDWGGTGELFF
TGTGCCAGCAGCCCGTGGGACTGGGGGGGCACCGGGGAGCTGTTTTTT
>TRBD1|TRBV28|TRBJ2-7|NA
CASSFRDRGVYEQYF
TGTGCCAGCAGTTTCAGGGACAGGGGGGTTTACGAGCAGTACTTC
>NA|TRBV4-2|TRBJ2-5|NA
CASSQTLAVKETQYF
TGTGCCAGCAGCCAGACTTTAGCCGTGAAAGAGACCCAGTACTTC
>NA|TRBV3-1|TRBJ2-1|many
CASSQAPSSNEQFF
TGTGCCAGCAGCCAAGCCCCGTCCTCGAATGAGCAGTTCTTC
>NA|TRBV7-7|TRBJ2-1|NA
CASSSLDTAHNEQFF
TGTGCCAGCAGCTCACTGGACACCGCTCACAATGAGCAGTTCTTC
>NA|TRBV9|TRBJ2-1|NA
CASSGAVNDNEQFF
TGTGCCAGCAGCGGGGCAGTAAACGACAATGAGCAGTTCTTC
>TRBD2|TRBV7-9|TRBJ2-1|few
CASRLKREGAYNEQFF
TGTGCCAGCAGGCTGAAGCGGGAGGGGGCCTACAATGAGCAGTTCTTC